The 29 T cell receptor beta chains in this list originate from one sample, sequenced in a study of prognosis after radiotherapy for stage I lung cancer. Amplicons of TCR beta CDR3 were generated from genomic DNA by two-round multiplex PCR. During first-round PCR, primers specific to each TRBV and TRBJ gene were used. TCRdb recomputed calls from the multiplex PCR reads with MiXCR, one row per CDR3 protein. This sample has about 28,000 distinct CDR3 sequences; under 60% occur once, and the top ten carry about 15%. This specimen consisted of PBMCs, obtained before or after stereotactic body radiation therapy (not recorded which). These receptors all stem from a donor over 45 with non-small cell lung cancer.

This clonotype was detected ten times or more. The chain has TRBV5-1 and TRBJ2-1, with TRBD1 as a possible D gene (6 bases). The CDR3 consists of 13 residues. The germline V and J ends were trimmed by 5 bases and 7 bases, with 13 bases remaining between them. Germline values: CDR1 SGHRS, CDR2 YFSETQ. The CDR3 nucleotides read TGCGCCAGCAGAGGGCAGGGGATAAATGAGCAGTTCTTC. It codes for CASRGQGINEQFF.

The V gene is TRBV30, the J gene TRBJ1-1, with D maybe TRBD1 (6 bases). CDR1 and CDR2 (germline): GTSNPN, SVGIG (reference sequence). The CDR3 consists of 12 residues. Trimming took off 0 bases at V and 11 bases at J, with 13 bases between the two ends. CDR3 amino acids: CAWSVPTGGAFF. CDR3 in DNA: TGTGCCTGGAGTGTACCAACTGGGGGCGCTTTCTTT.

This clonotype was picked up a small number of times. A far larger clone is just one base off, so this is likely a read error. The J gene is TRBJ2-2, the V gene TRBV6-9; 10 bases map to TRBD1. Germline loops: CDR1 MNHGY, CDR2 SVAAGI. This CDR3 is 15 amino acids long. V dropped 3 bases and J dropped 10; count of bases not matched to a gene: 8. CDR3 in amino acids: CASSYGTGAAVELFF. The DNA for the CDR3 is TGTGCCAGCAGTTACGGGACAGGGGCCGCCGTGGAGCTGTTTTTT.

This clonotype occurred many times. The chain employs TRBV2 and TRBJ2-2; a possible D gene is TRBD1 (6 bases). Trimming shortened V by 1 base and J by 6 bases, and 9 bases separated the two germline ends. The germline gives CDR1 SNHLY, CDR2 FYNNEI. The CDR3 runs to 14 residues. The CDR3 coding sequence is TGTGCCAGCAGTGAAGGACAGGTACCCGGGGAGCTGTTTTTT. It yields the protein CASSEGQVPGELFF.

This clonotype was detected ten times or more. This sequence joins TRBV5-1 and TRBJ1-2; perhaps TRBD1 as D (5 bases). Germline-derived CDR1 and CDR2 are SGHRS and YFSETQ. The CDR3 runs to 13 residues. The germline V and J ends were trimmed by 5 bases and 2 bases, with 10 bases remaining between them. CDR3 sequence (DNA): TGCGCCAGCAGACCCCAGGGAAACTATGGCTACACCTTC. Its translation is CASRPQGNYGYTF. Complete variable domain (other parts from reference TRBV5-1 and TRBJ1-2): KAGVTQTPRYLIKTRGQQVTLSCSPISGHRSVSWYQQTPGQGLQFLFEYFSETQRNKGNFPGRFSGRQFSNSRSEMNVSTLELGDSALYLCASRPQGNYGYTFGSGTRLTVV.

This clonotype was observed many times. This chain joins TRBV10-2 and TRBJ2-1; no clear D gene. V shed 3 bases and J shed 4 bases, with 1 base lying between them. Germline V gene lookup returns CDR1 WSHSY and CDR2 SAAADI. This CDR3 region has 11 residues. CDR3 DNA: TGCGCCAGCAGTGATTACAATGAGCAGTTCTTC. Its translation: CASSDYNEQFF.

This clonotype was recorded many times. This chain links TRBV7-9 with TRBJ2-1; 9 bases are a match to TRBD2. Germline V gene data show CDR1 as SEHNR and CDR2 as FQNEAQ (reference sequence). This CDR3 is 19 amino acids long. J was trimmed by 0 bases and V by 5 bases; bases with no gene match: 14. The CDR3 DNA sequence: TGTGCCAGCAGCGCCGGGGGGACTAGCTACGTTAGCTCCTACAATGAGCAGTTCTTC. It translates to CASSAGGTSYVSSYNEQFF. Using reference TRBV7-9 and TRBJ2-1 for the parts outside the CDR3, the full variable domain is DTGVSQNPRHKITKRGQNVTFRCDPISEHNRLYWYRQTLGQGPEFLTYFQNEAQLEKSRLLSDRFSAERPKGSFSTLEIQRTEQGDSAMYLCASSAGGTSYVSSYNEQFFGPGTRLTVL.

Ten or more counts support this clonotype. This rearrangement joins TRBV7-2 to TRBJ2-3; D uncertain. Germline V gene sequence: CDR1 SGHTA, CDR2 FQGNSA. CDR3 size: 13 residues. V was cut by 1 base and J by 3 bases, with 5 bases left in between. This CDR3 reads CASSLGETDTQYF. CDR3 bases: TGTGCCAGCAGCTTAGGGGAAACAGATACGCAGTATTTT.

In its sample, this clonotype was seen many times. A much more abundant neighbour one base away suggests this may be a read error. J is TRBJ1-5 and V is TRBV15; 7 positions match TRBD1. Losses at the gene ends were 4 bases for V and 6 bases for J; bases not matched to a gene: 9. The germline V gene has CDR1 LNHNV and CDR2 YYDKDF (reference sequence). The CDR3 is 15 residues long. CDR3 DNA sequence: TGTGCCACCAGCATGTCCGACAGGGTTAGTCAGCCCCAGCATTTT. It specifies CATSMSDRVSQPQHF.

This clonotype was seen repeatedly, ten times or more. The chain uses TRBV29-1 and TRBJ2-7; the D gene is possibly TRBD2 (6 bases). The CDR3 is made up of 11 amino acids. The germline CDR1 and CDR2 sequences are SQVTM and ANQGSEA. Trimming left V 4 bases short and J 9 bases short, with 13 bases between. CDR3 sequence: CSVGASARQYF. In DNA form, the CDR3 reads TGCAGCGTTGGGGCTAGCGCACGGCAGTACTTC.

Many counts were recorded for this clonotype. The chain recombines TRBV6-4 with TRBJ1-1, with unresolved D. V lost 5 bases, J lost 3 bases, and 19 bases lay in between. Germline CDR1 MRHNA, CDR2 SNTAGT. The CDR3 length is 16 residues. The CDR3 region is CASSHLRALVYTEAFF. The DNA for the CDR3 is TGTGCCAGCAGTCACCTGAGGGCCCTAGTTTACACTGAAGCTTTCTTT.

This clonotype is medium-sized. The chain couples TRBV11-3 to TRBJ1-3, with a tentative D call TRBD1 (6 bases). V lost 2 bases to trimming and J lost 0 bases, with 11 bases between them. The CDR3 is 16 residues long. CDR1 is SGHNT, CDR2 YENEEA, per germline. The DNA of the CDR3 is TGTGCCAGCAGCTTACCGACAGGACGCTCTGGAAACACCATATATTTT. Protein sequence: CASSLPTGRSGNTIYF.

Comments on this clonotype: A much larger clone lies a single base off, so this may be a read error. The chain uses TRBV5-5 and TRBJ2-1; the match to TRBD1 covers 8 bases. This CDR3 spans 14 amino acids. CDR1 is SGHKS and CDR2 is YYEKEE in the germline V gene (reference sequence). CDR3 sequence: CSSTGGGSYNEQFF. In nucleotides, the CDR3 is TGTTCCAGCACAGGGGGTGGATCCTACAATGAGCAGTTCTTC.

A note on this clonotype: A read error is likely here: a far larger clone is one base away. This chain joins TRBV6-6 and TRBJ1-5; D is possibly TRBD1 (5 bases). CDR3 length: 14 residues. Per germline, CDR1 MNHNY and CDR2 SVGAGI (reference sequence). The V end was cut by 0 bases, the J end by 7 bases, with 10 bases between. CDR3 loop: CASSYSDMGQPQHF. Here the CDR3 DNA reads TGTGCCAGCAGTTACTCGGACATGGGACAGCCCCAGCATTTT.

This clonotype was seen many times. The chain couples TRBV20-1 to TRBJ2-5; D gene ambiguous. This CDR3 region has 10 residues. Between the trimmed V and J ends, which lost 2 bases and 4 bases, there was a span of 2 bases. Per the germline V gene, CDR1 is DFQATT and CDR2 is SNEGSKA (reference sequence). In DNA, the CDR3 is TGCAGTGCTAGACCAGAGACCCAGTACTTC. Protein product: CSARPETQYF.

This clonotype appeared a few times. A much larger clone differs by one base, so this may be a read error. V usage is TRBV2 and J usage is TRBJ2-4; TRBD2 matches 8 bases. Trimming at V came to 3 bases and at J to 2 bases, leaving 9 bases not matched to a gene. Germline values: CDR1 SNHLY, CDR2 FYNNEI. CDR3 length: 17 amino acids. The DNA of the CDR3 is TGTGCCAGCAGTGATTGGGGCGGGGGGTCCACCAAAAACATTCAGTACTTC. As protein: CASSDWGGGSTKNIQYF.

V usage is TRBV9 and J usage is TRBJ2-2; D gene uncertain. The CDR3 length is 15 residues. The V gene lost 2 bases and the J gene lost 3 bases, with 11 bases spanning the gap. Germline V gene sequence: CDR1 SGDLS, CDR2 YYNGEE. The CDR3 DNA follows: TGTGCCAGCAGCGTTTGGCGTCCTGACACCGGGGAGCTGTTTTTT. It codes for CASSVWRPDTGELFF.

The V call is TRBV7-2, the J call TRBJ2-7, with TRBD2 identical over 8 bases. The germline gives CDR1 SGHTA, CDR2 FQGNSA. This CDR3 contains 16 residues. After removal of 5 bases from V and 4 bases from J, the junction contained 13 bases not matched to a gene. Here the CDR3 DNA reads TGTGCCAGCAGCGCCCTGGGCAGCGGGAGCTGGTACGAGCAGTACTTC. As protein: CASSALGSGSWYEQYF.

The genes are TRBV6-2 or TRBV6-3 and TRBJ2-1, with D uncertain. V lost 0 bases and J 8 bases, leaving 14 bases between the germline ends. Germline V gene lookup returns CDR1 MNHEY and CDR2 SVGEGT. The CDR3 extends over 15 amino acids. DNA of the CDR3: TGTGCCAGCAGTTACTCGAGTTGCAGGTTGTATGAGCAGTTCTTC. Translating it yields CASSYSSCRLYEQFF.

This clonotype was detected ten times or more. J is TRBJ1-4 and V is TRBV12-3 or TRBV12-4; 7 positions match TRBD1. The CDR3 consists of 15 residues. V lost 6 bases and J lost 5; bases outside the gene matches: 9. DNA for the CDR3: TGTGCCAGCAGAGAAACCGGGACAGTCAATGAAAAACTGTTTTTT. Its protein is CASRETGTVNEKLFF.

This clonotype showed up many times. The chain carries TRBV7-9 and TRBJ2-2, with TRBD1 as a possible D gene (6 bases). Germline CDR1 is SEHNR and CDR2 is FQNEAQ (reference sequence). The V end lost 7 bases, the J end lost 1 base, and 10 bases lay between the germline ends. The CDR3 has 14 residues. The CDR3 protein is CASTEQGNTGELFF. For the CDR3, the DNA is TGTGCCAGCACCGAACAGGGGAACACCGGGGAGCTGTTTTTT.

The sample holds many counts of this clonotype. V is TRBV20-1 and J is TRBJ2-5; D remains unclear. V was pared by 6 bases and J by 4 bases, with 15 bases between. CDR1 is DFQATT, CDR2 SNEGSKA, per germline (reference sequence). The CDR3 is 13 residues long. The CDR3 spells CSATSGLGETQYF. Written as DNA, the CDR3 is TGCAGTGCGACCTCCGGCCTTGGAGAGACCCAGTACTTC.

The chain links TRBV6-5 to TRBJ2-1; D may be TRBD2 (5 bases). This CDR3 is 16 amino acids long. V lost 4 bases to trimming and J lost 3 bases, with 16 bases between them. Germline V lookup: CDR1 MNHEY, CDR2 SVGAGI. CDR3 in DNA: TGTGCCAGCAGTTGGGGTCCTATCGGGGTCTACAATGAGCAGTTCTTC. Its translation: CASSWGPIGVYNEQFF.

Within the sample, this clonotype is medium-sized (0.01 to 0.1%). CDR3 in amino acids: CASSYDGTGGAWEQYF. The CDR3 nucleotides read TGTGCCAGCAGTTACGACGGGACAGGGGGCGCGTGGGAGCAGTACTTC. The gene calls are TRBV6-5 and TRBJ2-7; TRBD1 aligns across 12 bases. The CDR3 extends over 16 amino acids. The germline gives CDR1 MNHEY, CDR2 SVGAGI. The V and J ends lost 2 bases and 7 bases, in that order; junction bases with no gene match: 9.

The V gene is TRBV20-1, the J gene TRBJ2-7; no definite D call. Germline loops: CDR1 DFQATT, CDR2 SNEGSKA (reference sequence). V gave up 1 base and J gave up 4 bases, with 11 bases separating them. This CDR3 is built from 13 residues. The CDR3 DNA sequence: TGCAGTGCTAGAGCCCCACGGGTTTACGAGCAGTACTTC. The encoded protein is CSARAPRVYEQYF.

Turning to this clonotype: A much larger clone sits a single nucleotide away, making a read error possible. The chain has TRBV9 and TRBJ2-1; 7 bases align to TRBD2. CDR1 SGDLS and CDR2 YYNGEE come from the germline V gene. Trimming removed 4 bases from V and 0 bases from J; junction bases left unmatched: 1. This CDR3 is 14 amino acids long. CDR3: CASSSSGSYNEQFF. The DNA for the CDR3 is TGTGCCAGCAGCTCTAGCGGCTCCTACAATGAGCAGTTCTTC.

The chain employs TRBV27 and TRBJ1-5; 10 positions match TRBD1. Trimming cost V 6 bases and J 2 bases; bases outside gene matches: 7. Germline assignment: CDR1 MNHEY and CDR2 SMNVEV (reference sequence). CDR3 length: 16 residues. CDR3 in amino acids: CASSRQGAGGNQPQHF. DNA of the CDR3: TGTGCCAGCAGCCGACAGGGGGCAGGAGGCAATCAGCCCCAGCATTTT.

The table lists this clonotype with many counts. The rearrangement joins TRBV30 to TRBJ1-1; no clear D gene. V lost 1 base and J 3 bases, leaving 15 bases between the germline ends. This CDR3 has 15 amino acids. Germline V gene sequence: CDR1 GTSNPN, CDR2 SVGIG (reference sequence). This CDR3 reads CAWSDRGSKDTEAFF. The CDR3 DNA is TGTGCCTGGAGTGATCGTGGCAGCAAAGACACTGAAGCTTTCTTT.

The CDR3 DNA reads TGTGCCAGCAGGCGTACATGGGGGCCAACCCTCCACTTT. Its protein product is CASRRTWGPTLHF. This chain uses TRBV6-2 or TRBV6-3 with TRBJ1-6; D might be TRBD1 (6 bases). The length of the CDR3 is 13 residues. Trimming shortened V by 6 bases and J by 14 bases, and 17 bases separated the two germline ends. The germline CDR1 and CDR2 sequences are MNHEY and SVGEGT.